These T cell receptor beta chains were read from a single sample in a study of response to subunit inactivated influenza vaccine. TCRdb redid the calling of the RT-PCR reads with MiXCR, one entry per CDR3 protein. The sample includes about half a million distinct CDR3 sequences, roughly 11% of them seen just once. The material sequenced was PBMCs from blood, taken more than 35 days after vaccination. The receptors come from a man aged 45-65 years who received an inactivated influenza vaccine. The CDR3 runs from the conserved cysteine through the conserved F or W. D genes are given only for firm matches. Part of the rows lack a size; the others show once, few, many or a class for expanded clones.

j_call: TRBJ2-5
clone_size: few
v_call: TRBV11-2
d_call: TRBD1
cdr3_aa: CASSLGQGHETQYF
cdr3_nt: TGTGCCAGCAGCCTCGGACAGGGTCACGAGACCCAGTACTTC

j_call: TRBJ2-5
clone_size: many
v_call: TRBV5-1
d_call: .
cdr3_aa: CASKIGGLQETQYF
cdr3_nt: TGCGCCAGCAAAATCGGGGGACTTCAAGAGACCCAGTACTTC

j_call: TRBJ2-1
clone_size: .
v_call: TRBV18
d_call: .
cdr3_aa: CASSPSSGFNEQFF
cdr3_nt: TGTGCCAGCTCACCAAGTTCGGGTTTCAATGAGCAGTTCTTC

j_call: TRBJ1-4
clone_size: many
v_call: TRBV10-3
d_call: .
cdr3_aa: CAIGDRDINEKLFF
cdr3_nt: TGTGCCATCGGGGATCGCGACATTAATGAAAAACTGTTTTTT

j_call: TRBJ1-5
clone_size: .
v_call: TRBV6-1
d_call: .
cdr3_aa: CASSDRARSNQPQHF
cdr3_nt: TGTGCCAGCAGCGATCGGGCCCGTAGCAATCAGCCCCAGCATTTT

j_call: TRBJ1-2
clone_size: few
v_call: TRBV7-9
d_call: .
cdr3_aa: CASSPNLVHGYTF
cdr3_nt: TGTGCCAGCAGCCCCAATTTGGTACATGGCTACACCTTC

j_call: TRBJ2-1
clone_size: .
v_call: TRBV7-6
d_call: TRBD2
cdr3_aa: CASSLVGGTHYNEQFF
cdr3_nt: TGTGCCAGCAGCTTAGTCGGGGGGACCCACTACAATGAGCAGTTCTTC

j_call: TRBJ2-1
clone_size: many
v_call: TRBV20-1
d_call: .
cdr3_aa: CSAGVEQFF
cdr3_nt: TGCAGTGCTGGGGTTGAGCAGTTCTTC

j_call: TRBJ2-4
clone_size: few
v_call: TRBV7-2
d_call: TRBD1
cdr3_aa: CASSLGLTGDEQYF
cdr3_nt: TGTGCCAGCAGCTTAGGTCTGACAGGGGACGAACAGTACTTC

j_call: TRBJ2-3
clone_size: .
v_call: TRBV12-3/TRBV12-4
d_call: .
cdr3_aa: CAISSSADTQYF
cdr3_nt: TGTGCCATCAGTTCTAGCGCAGATACGCAGTATTTT

j_call: TRBJ1-1
clone_size: few
v_call: TRBV5-1
d_call: TRBD1
cdr3_aa: CASSLGYRGITEAFF
cdr3_nt: TGCGCCAGCAGCTTGGGATACAGGGGTATCACTGAAGCTTTCTTT

j_call: TRBJ1-1
clone_size: many
v_call: TRBV6-5
d_call: .
cdr3_aa: CASSYSFGQDMNTEAFF
cdr3_nt: TGTGCCAGCAGTTACTCGTTCGGGCAGGATATGAACACTGAAGCTTTCTTT

j_call: TRBJ2-3
clone_size: few
v_call: TRBV5-1
d_call: .
cdr3_aa: CASSMLGGGGTDTQYF
cdr3_nt: TGCGCCAGCAGCATGCTTGGGGGAGGAGGGACAGATACGCAGTATTTT

j_call: TRBJ2-7
clone_size: once
v_call: TRBV6-2/TRBV6-3
d_call: TRBD1
cdr3_aa: CASSPTPGTGLAEQYF
cdr3_nt: TGTGCCAGCAGCCCCACACCCGGGACAGGGCTTGCCGAGCAGTACTTC

j_call: TRBJ2-3
clone_size: .
v_call: TRBV20-1
d_call: TRBD1
cdr3_aa: CSARDTPGGWEDTQYF
cdr3_nt: TGCAGTGCTAGAGACACCCCAGGGGGCTGGGAAGATACGCAGTATTTT

j_call: TRBJ2-2
clone_size: .
v_call: TRBV5-8
d_call: TRBD2
cdr3_aa: CASSFRLRGVNTGELFF
cdr3_nt: TGTGCCAGCAGCTTTCGGTTGCGGGGGGTTAACACCGGGGAGCTGTTTTTT

j_call: TRBJ2-5
clone_size: many
v_call: TRBV6-1
d_call: TRBD2
cdr3_aa: CASSDRGLAGGAQYF
cdr3_nt: TGTGCCAGCAGCGACCGAGGACTAGCGGGAGGGGCCCAGTACTTC

j_call: TRBJ2-6
clone_size: few
v_call: TRBV12-3/TRBV12-4
d_call: .
cdr3_aa: CASGQSSGANVLTF
cdr3_nt: TGTGCCAGCGGACAAAGCTCTGGGGCCAACGTCCTGACTTTC

j_call: TRBJ1-3
clone_size: few
v_call: TRBV11-2
d_call: .
cdr3_aa: CASSLTRAGNTIYF
cdr3_nt: TGTGCCAGCAGCTTAACTAGGGCTGGAAACACCATATATTTT

j_call: TRBJ1-5
clone_size: .
v_call: TRBV6-2/TRBV6-3
d_call: .
cdr3_aa: CASTTRGFNQPQNF
cdr3_nt: TGTGCCAGCACCACCAGGGGCTTCAATCAGCCCCAGAATTTT

j_call: TRBJ2-3
clone_size: .
v_call: TRBV7-9
d_call: TRBD1
cdr3_aa: CASRTTGAYTDTQYF
cdr3_nt: TGTGCCAGCAGGACGACAGGGGCCTACACAGATACGCAGTATTTT

j_call: TRBJ2-1
clone_size: many
v_call: TRBV29-1
d_call: .
cdr3_aa: CSGRHRSYNEQFF
cdr3_nt: TGCAGCGGTAGACATAGATCCTACAATGAGCAGTTCTTC

j_call: TRBJ1-6
clone_size: few
v_call: TRBV12-3/TRBV12-4
d_call: .
cdr3_aa: CASRKLTGLSPLHF
cdr3_nt: TGTGCCAGCAGGAAGCTTACAGGGCTATCACCCCTCCACTTT

j_call: TRBJ1-1
clone_size: .
v_call: TRBV4-1
d_call: .
cdr3_aa: CASSQLGGGFLNTEAFF
cdr3_nt: TGCGCCAGCAGCCAACTTGGGGGGGGCTTTTTGAACACTGAAGCTTTCTTT

j_call: TRBJ2-7
clone_size: .
v_call: TRBV4-2
d_call: TRBD1
cdr3_aa: CASSQGQEDEQYF
cdr3_nt: TGTGCCAGCAGCCAGGGACAGGAGGACGAGCAGTACTTC

j_call: TRBJ2-7
clone_size: .
v_call: TRBV20-1
d_call: .
cdr3_aa: CSARALAGAYPYEQYF
cdr3_nt: TGCAGTGCTAGAGCCTTGGCGGGGGCCTACCCCTACGAGCAGTACTTC